This T cell receptor (beta chain) was identified during a study of control samples from healthy donors and cancer patients. Method: immunoSEQ multiplex PCR; TCRdb's copy keeps in-frame clones and lacks some. The sample contains around 120,000 clones, under 95% of which appear only once. The trim removed 5 bases at V and 6 bases at J, leaving 1 base unmatched. Germline values: CDR1 MNHEY, CDR2 SVGAGI. The CDR3 runs to 12 residues. The sample taken for sequencing was PBMCs. This clonotype originated in a man aged 45-65 years with head and neck cancer. The genes are TRBV6-5 and TRBJ2-7; 10 positions match TRBD1. The CDR3 DNA reads TGTGCCAGCAGTCGGACAGGGGGCGAGCAGTACTTC. Its protein product is CASSRTGGEQYF.